What follows are 18 T cell receptor beta chains derived from one specimen sequenced in a study of OX40 agonist ivuxolimab in advanced cancers. TCRdb keeps only in-frame clones here, not all; method: immunoSEQ multiplex PCR. The sample yields 65,000 to 75,000 clones, 85% to 90% seen once. Sequencing used CD4+ or CD8+ T cells sorted from blood, obtained in a trial of the OX40 agonist ivuxolimab. Source of these receptors: an adult with an advanced solid tumor such as melanoma, head and neck, liver or kidney cancer.

Worth noting for this clone: At the DNA level, this CDR3 is encoded by other sequences in the same sample as well. This chain's CDR3 is CASSLLGYGYTF. In nucleotides, the CDR3 is TGTGCCAGCAGCCTGCTGGGGTATGGCTACACCTTC. This chain joins TRBV28 and TRBJ1-2, with unresolved D. This CDR3 spans 12 amino acids. The V gene's germline CDR1 is MDHEN and CDR2 SYDVKM. Trimming removed 6 bases from V and 5 bases from J, with 10 bases in between.

The chain recombines TRBV21-1 with TRBJ2-2; the D segment call TRBD2 is taken from the table without a DNA check. TRBV21-1 is a listed pseudogene. CDR3 length: 14 residues. This CDR3 is CASSKGGGTGELFF. The CDR3 region has the DNA TGTGCCAGCAGCAAGGGTGGAGGTACCGGGGAGCTGTTTTTT.

The CDR3: CASSSNRGPTQTQYF. DNA for the CDR3: TGTGCCAGCAGCTCCAACAGGGGGCCCACCCAGACCCAGTACTTC. The chain employs TRBV7-8 and TRBJ2-5; the match to TRBD1 covers 9 bases. The ends lost 4 bases at V and 6 bases at J; junction bases unmatched: 9. CDR1 and CDR2 from the germline V gene are SGHVS and FQNEAQ. The CDR3 covers 15 residues.

This chain uses TRBV4-1 with TRBJ1-1; the match to TRBD1 covers 7 bases. V dropped 5 bases and J dropped 4; count of bases not matched to a gene: 7. The germline V gene has CDR1 MGHRA and CDR2 YSYEKL. The CDR3 length is 14 residues. CDR3 residues: CASSNSGGGTEAFF. The CDR3 nucleotides are TGCGCCAGCAGCAATTCAGGGGGGGGCACTGAAGCTTTCTTT.

The chain is built from TRBV2 and TRBJ2-7; D may be TRBD1 or TRBD2 (6 bases each). V dropped 5 bases and J dropped 0 bases, with 14 bases sitting between them. CDR1 is SNHLY and CDR2 is FYNNEI in the germline V gene. The CDR3 runs 15 residues. DNA for the CDR3: TGTGCCAGCAGTCCAGGGGCGCGGGGCTCCTACGAGCAGTACTTC. This translates into CASSPGARGSYEQYF.

This chain joins TRBV28 and TRBJ2-7; 10 bases line up with TRBD2. After removal of 2 bases from V and 6 bases from J, the junction contained 10 bases not matched to a gene. The germline CDR1 and CDR2 sequences are MDHEN and SYDVKM. The CDR3 has 16 amino acids. CDR3 protein: CASSLGLASGRTEQYF. The CDR3 DNA is TGTGCCAGCAGTTTAGGTTTGGCTAGCGGGAGAACCGAGCAGTACTTC.

V is TRBV28 and J is TRBJ1-4; no clear D. V was clipped by 1 base and J by 1 base, with 4 bases between them. The germline CDR1 and CDR2 sequences are MDHEN and SYDVKM. The CDR3 is made up of 14 amino acids. Here the CDR3 DNA reads TGTGCCAGCAGTTTATTAGTAACTAATGAAAAACTGTTTTTT. Translated, it gives CASSLLVTNEKLFF.

Here the CDR3 DNA reads TGTGCCAGCAGTTTATCCGGGCGCGAGCAGTACTTC. Translation gives CASSLSGREQYF. The rearrangement links TRBV28 to TRBJ2-7; D gene unclear. CDR1 is MDHEN and CDR2 is SYDVKM in the germline V gene. The CDR3 loop spans 12 amino acids. Between the trimmed V and J ends, which lost 1 base and 6 bases, there was a span of 7 bases.

A note on this clone: The germline gene is not matched at one end of the junction; a read error may be the cause. The chain links TRBV5-4 to TRBJ1-2; 7 bases map to TRBD1. CDR1 is SGHNT, CDR2 YYREEE, per germline (reference sequence). The CDR3 has 16 amino acids. CDR3 amino acids: CASSLDGDRVVKGYTF. The DNA of the CDR3 is TGTGCCAGCAGTTTGGACGGAGACAGGGTAGTGAAGGGCTACACCTTC.

The table lists this clone with a count of one. CDR3 coding DNA: TGTGCCATCAGTGAATCCATAGGTGGAGGGAGGGCTGAAGCTTTCTTT. Translated: CAISESIGGGRAEAFF. The rearrangement uses TRBV10-3 and TRBJ1-1; D gene uncertain. V was shortened by 3 bases and J by 6 bases, with 20 bases between the two germline ends. Germline V gene lookup returns CDR1 ENHRY and CDR2 SYGVKD. The CDR3 has 16 amino acids.

The J gene is TRBJ2-5, the V gene TRBV15; D remains ambiguous. CDR3 length equals 14 residues. Trimming cost V 0 bases and J 2 bases, with 7 bases left between them. Germline V lookup: CDR1 LNHNV, CDR2 YYDKDF (reference sequence). CDR3 DNA sequence: TGTGCCACCAGCAGAGATATAGGTCAAGAGACCCAGTACTTC. Translation: CATSRDIGQETQYF.

The chain combines TRBV4-1 with TRBJ2-2, with a tentative D call TRBD1 (5 bases). V was pared by 2 bases and J by 6 bases, with 7 bases between. Germline-derived CDR1 and CDR2 are MGHRA and YSYEKL. CDR3 length equals 13 residues. In DNA form, the CDR3 reads TGCGCCAGCAGCCAAATAGGGGCCGGGGAGCTGTTTTTT. It codes for CASSQIGAGELFF.

The J gene is TRBJ2-6, the V gene TRBV2, with D unresolved. The CDR3 has 15 amino acids. V was shortened by 5 bases and J by 2 bases, with 10 bases between the two germline ends. CDR1 is SNHLY, CDR2 FYNNEI, per germline. CDR3 protein: CASSPPLAGANVLTF. The CDR3 region has the DNA TGTGCCAGCAGTCCTCCCTTAGCTGGGGCCAACGTCCTGACTTTC. Based on the CDR3 plus reference TRBV2 and TRBJ2-6, the full variable domain is EPEVTQTPSHQVTQMGQEVILRCVPISNHLYFYWYRQILGQKVEFLVSFYNNEISEKSEIFDDQFSVERPDGSNFTLKIRSTKLEDSAMYFCASSPPLAGANVLTFGAGSRLTVL.

The chain employs TRBV7-2 and TRBJ2-2, with 10 bases lining up with TRBD1. The CDR3 length is 15 residues. Per the germline V gene, CDR1 is SGHTA and CDR2 is FQGNSA. Trimming cost V 5 bases and J 4 bases; bases outside gene matches: 4. CDR3: CASSAGTGVTGELFF. In DNA form, the CDR3 reads TGTGCCAGCAGCGCCGGGACAGGGGTCACCGGGGAGCTGTTTTTT.

CDR3 bases: TGTGCCAGCAGTGAACCTCGAGCTAGCGGGAGTGGGGAGCTGTTTTTT. This translates into CASSEPRASGSGELFF. The V and J genes are TRBV2 and TRBJ2-2, with 10 bases aligning to TRBD2. The CDR3 is 16 amino acids. Germline CDR1 reads SNHLY; CDR2 reads FYNNEI. With 2 bases clipped from V and 8 bases from J, the junction kept 8 bases outside the gene matches.

This clone was recorded once. The chain couples TRBV27 to TRBJ1-1; D not certain. V dropped 5 bases and J dropped 4 bases, with 14 bases sitting between them. This CDR3 is 14 amino acids long. The germline CDR1 and CDR2 sequences are MNHEY and SMNVEV (reference sequence). The chain's CDR3 is CASSPLRVTTEAFF. As DNA, the CDR3 is TGTGCCAGCAGTCCCCTCCGGGTCACCACTGAAGCTTTCTTT.

V and J are TRBV5-1 and TRBJ2-2, with a possible D match to TRBD2 (6 bases). V was trimmed by 1 base and J by 0 bases, leaving 13 bases between them. This CDR3 contains 17 residues. Germline CDR1 and CDR2: SGHRS and YFSETQ. The CDR3 DNA reads TGCGCCAGCAGCTTGCGGACTAACTACGCGAACACCGGGGAGCTGTTTTTT. This encodes CASSLRTNYANTGELFF.

This clone was picked up a small number of times. The chain combines TRBV7-6 with TRBJ2-7; the D gene could be TRBD1 or TRBD2 (5 bases each). CDR1 and CDR2 (germline): SGHVS, FNYEAQ. The CDR3 is 15 residues long. V lost 3 bases and J lost 4, with 16 bases in between. The CDR3 DNA sequence: TGTGCCAGCAGCTTGGGGGTGGACTCTTCTTACGAGCAGTACTTC. Protein sequence: CASSLGVDSSYEQYF.